This entry is about one TCR beta chain. V shed 3 bases and J shed 1 base, with 6 bases lying between them. Germline V CDR1 and CDR2: SGHAT, FQNNGV. This CDR3 is 14 amino acids long. This specimen comes from a study of Tregs in tolerant kidney transplant recipients. The repertoire was sequenced with immunoSEQ multiplex PCR; TCRdb's copy has only in-frame clones and lacks some. This sample has 100,000 to 150,000 clones, with about 91% found just once. Sequences were obtained from CD4+ T cells from blood. The chain uses TRBV11-2 and TRBJ2-2; perhaps TRBD1 as D (5 bases). The sequence came from a human donor in good health. The CDR3 coding sequence is TGTGCCAGCAGCTTGCAGGGGAACACCGGGGAGCTGTTTTTT. Residues: CASSLQGNTGELFF.